A single sample gave rise to the 17 T cell receptor beta chains below, sequenced in a study of graft-versus-host responses after intestinal transplantation. TCRdb keeps only in-frame clones here, not all; method: immunoSEQ multiplex PCR. The table shows 13,000 to 15,000 clones, with almost 30% occurring only once. This material consisted of alloreactive CD4+ T cells from a mixed lymphocyte reaction culture, taken before intestinal transplant. Described subset: CFSE-low proliferating T cells sorted from roughly six-day pre-transplant mixed lymphocyte reaction (GvH or HvG direction). Receptor source: a human patient who received an intestinal transplant.

There are a few counts of this clone. The V and J genes are TRBV5-4 and TRBJ2-3; D tentatively fits TRBD1 or TRBD2 (5 bases each). V was cut by 1 base and J by 6 bases, with 18 bases left in between. This CDR3 spans 16 amino acids. The germline CDR1 and CDR2 sequences are SGHNT and YYREEE (reference sequence). The DNA of the CDR3 is TGTGCCAGCAGCTTGCACCGGGACCGAGGGTCGGATACGCAGTATTTT. Protein sequence: CASSLHRDRGSDTQYF. The entire variable domain, with the rest obtained from reference TRBV5-4 and TRBJ2-3, is as follows: ETGVTQSPTHLIKTRGQQVTLRCSSQSGHNTVSWYQQALGQGPQFIFQYYREEENGRGNFPPRFSGLQFPNYSSELNVNALELDDSALYLCASSLHRDRGSDTQYFGPGTRLTVL.

The rearrangement uses TRBV19 and TRBJ2-5; TRBD1 aligns across 7 bases. Looked up from germline, CDR1 is LNHDA and CDR2 is SQIVND (reference sequence). With 6 bases clipped from V and 2 bases from J, the junction kept 9 bases outside the gene matches. The CDR3 length is 15 residues. The DNA of the CDR3 is TGTGCCAGTAGATTTAAGGGGGCCCTACAAGAGACCCAGTACTTC. Encoded protein: CASRFKGALQETQYF.

The rearrangement uses TRBV7-8 and TRBJ1-1, with 9 bases matching TRBD1. Germline CDR1 SGHVS, CDR2 FQNEAQ. CDR3 length: 17 residues. V was clipped by 5 bases and J by 5 bases; unmatched bases: 15. CDR3 in DNA: TGTGCCAGCAGCACCCGTGGGACAGGGCGCTGGAATACTGAAGCTTTCTTT. This sequence encodes CASSTRGTGRWNTEAFF. The whole variable domain, remainder taken from reference TRBV7-8 and TRBJ1-1, is GAGVSQSPRYKVAKRGQDVALRCDPISGHVSLFWYQQALGQGPEFLTYFQNEAQLDKSGLPSDRFFAERPEGSVSTLKIQRTQQEDSAVYLCASSTRGTGRWNTEAFFGQGTRLTVV.

The chain joins TRBV20-1 to TRBJ2-7, with TRBD2 as a possible D gene (5 bases). Deletions cut 6 bases from V and 5 bases from J, with 11 bases between. The CDR3 contains 11 residues. Per the germline V gene, CDR1 is DFQATT and CDR2 is SNEGSKA (reference sequence). The CDR3 sequence: CSAEVGHEQYF. CDR3 DNA: TGCAGTGCGGAGGTCGGCCACGAGCAGTACTTC.

This clone is categorized as medium-sized. V is TRBV20-1 and J is TRBJ2-7; no clear D. V lost 2 bases and J 5 bases, leaving 7 bases between the germline ends. The CDR3 extends over 11 amino acids. Germline V gene lookup returns CDR1 DFQATT and CDR2 SNEGSKA (reference sequence). CDR3: CSARPRNEQYF. The DNA of the CDR3 is TGCAGTGCTAGACCAAGGAACGAGCAGTACTTC.

This clone was recorded a few times. The chain carries TRBV15 and TRBJ2-7; D gene ambiguous. The CDR3 sequence is 15 residues long. CDR1 and CDR2 (germline): LNHNV, YYDKDF (reference sequence). Trimming cost V 0 bases and J 6 bases, with 15 bases left between them. The DNA of the CDR3 is TGTGCCACCAGCAGAGATTCTGAACGGCTCGCCGAGCAGTACTTC. Amino acids: CATSRDSERLAEQYF.

V is TRBV7-9 and J is TRBJ2-6, with 7 bases aligning to TRBD1. The V segment lost 7 bases and the J segment 1 base; nucleotides outside the gene matches: 10. CDR3 length: 17 residues. The germline V gene has CDR1 SEHNR and CDR2 FQNEAQ (reference sequence). The DNA of the CDR3 is TGTGCCAGCATCAGGACAGGATTTTTATCTGGGGCCAACGTCCTGACTTTC. Its protein product is CASIRTGFLSGANVLTF. The whole variable domain, remainder taken from reference TRBV7-9 and TRBJ2-6, is DTGVSQNPRHKITKRGQNVTFRCDPISEHNRLYWYRQTLGQGPEFLTYFQNEAQLEKSRLLSDRFSAERPKGSFSTLEIQRTEQGDSAMYLCASIRTGFLSGANVLTFGAGSRLTVL.

The gene calls are TRBV6-5 and TRBJ2-7; 8 positions match TRBD2. The CDR3 is 15 amino acids. Germline trimming cut 5 bases from V and 2 bases from J; bases unmatched to any gene: 8. Germline V lookup: CDR1 MNHEY, CDR2 SVGAGI. This chain's CDR3 is CASSAYSGITYEQYF. The CDR3, as DNA: TGTGCCAGCAGTGCCTATAGCGGGATTACCTACGAGCAGTACTTC.

The chain has TRBV7-3 and TRBJ1-6; D might be TRBD1 (6 bases). V dropped 2 bases and J dropped 10 bases, with 15 bases sitting between them. The germline gives CDR1 SGHTA, CDR2 FQGTGA. CDR3 length: 15 amino acids. CDR3 nucleotides: TGTGCCAGCAGCTTAGCAGGGGCGCTAGGGTCACCCCTCCACTTT. This sequence encodes CASSLAGALGSPLHF.

J is TRBJ2-5 and V is TRBV5-4; D ambiguous. Trimming took off 2 bases at V and 5 bases at J, with 22 bases between the two ends. This CDR3 contains 17 residues. Germline CDR1 reads SGHNT; CDR2 reads YYREEE (reference sequence). DNA of the CDR3: TGTGCCAGCAGCTTTATGGCGCGGTCTCCCGGGTCGGAGACCCAGTACTTC. This encodes CASSFMARSPGSETQYF.

This clone was detected only a few times. Here the CDR3 reads CASRLTTGGLNSNQPQHF. As DNA, the CDR3 is TGTGCCAGTAGACTAACAACTGGAGGTCTCAATAGCAATCAGCCCCAGCATTTT. The genes are TRBV19 and TRBJ1-5; no reliable D call. Germline V lookup: CDR1 LNHDA, CDR2 SQIVND (reference sequence). Between the trimmed V and J ends, which lost 6 bases and 0 bases, there was a span of 21 bases. The CDR3 loop spans 18 amino acids.

This rearrangement joins TRBV18 to TRBJ2-5; D is ambiguous. In germline, CDR1 is KGHSH, CDR2 LQKENI. The V and J ends lost 2 bases and 5 bases respectively, with 12 bases between them. This CDR3 contains 14 residues. The CDR3 coding sequence is TGTGCCAGCTCACCATTACCAGTTGGGGAGACCCAGTACTTC. Translating it yields CASSPLPVGETQYF.

In this sample, this clone turned up a few times. CDR3 bases: TGTGCCAGCAGCGTAGAGAGCGTTAATTCACCCCTCCACTTT. Translation gives CASSVESVNSPLHF. V usage is TRBV9 and J usage is TRBJ1-6; no definite D call. CDR1 is SGDLS and CDR2 is YYNGEE in the germline V gene. CDR3 length: 14 amino acids. The V end was cut by 0 bases, the J end by 6 bases, with 7 bases between.

J is TRBJ1-2 and V is TRBV6-6; 8 bases align to TRBD1. From germline, CDR1 is MNHNY and CDR2 SVGAGI (reference sequence). J gave up 4 bases and V 6 bases, and 10 bases lay outside the gene matches. This CDR3 has 15 amino acids. CDR3 protein: CASRRPTGAIYGYTF. Written as DNA, the CDR3 is TGTGCCAGCAGGAGACCGACAGGGGCCATCTATGGCTACACCTTC.

V gene TRBV5-1 combines with J gene TRBJ1-2, with a tentative D call TRBD1 (6 bases). Trimming removed 4 bases from V and 8 bases from J, with 24 bases in between. Germline lookup yields CDR1 SGHRS and CDR2 YFSETQ. The length of the CDR3 is 16 residues. CDR3 DNA sequence: TGCGCCAGCAGCGCACGGGGGGGGTCGGGGGCAGACGGCTACACCTTC. This gives the protein CASSARGGSGADGYTF.

This clone is medium-sized (0.01 to 0.1%). The chain uses TRBV6-6 and TRBJ1-1; D unresolved. The germline gives CDR1 MNHNY, CDR2 SVGAGI (reference sequence). The germline V and J ends were trimmed by 6 bases and 6 bases, with 14 bases remaining between them. The CDR3 length is 13 residues. As DNA, the CDR3 is TGTGCCAGCAGACCCCCAGGAGGCCCTGAAGCTTTCTTT. This sequence encodes CASRPPGGPEAFF.

The rearrangement joins TRBV5-8 to TRBJ2-5; TRBD1 is a possible D gene (5 bases). The closer fit of TRBJ2-7 to the DNA end suggests the J call may be wrong. Germline V gene lookup returns CDR1 SGHTS and CDR2 YDEGEE. The CDR3 consists of 14 residues. The CDR3 loop reads CASTIGAAAYEQYF. Written as DNA, the CDR3 is TGTGCCAGCACGATTGGGGCGGCCGCCTACGAGCAGTACTTC.